The present T cell receptor beta chain was sequenced within a study of OX40 agonist ivuxolimab in advanced cancers. Looking at the study overall: Ivuxolimab is an agonistic anti-OX40 (CD134) antibody, and patients were treated with it. Hepatocellular carcinoma, melanoma, renal cell or head and neck cancer was diagnosed in the dose-escalation patients.

The repertoire was sequenced with immunoSEQ multiplex PCR; TCRdb's copy has only in-frame clones and lacks some. The table lists approximately 70,000 clones, 75% to 90% of them singletons, with approximately 0.38% in the top ten. This CDR3 comprises 16 residues. Germline V gives CDR1 SQVTM, CDR2 ANQGSEA. Trimming cost V 0 bases and J 3 bases, with 18 bases left between them. The chain combines TRBV29-1 with TRBJ2-7; tentatively, D is TRBD2 (7 bases). This clonotype was sampled from an adult with an advanced solid tumor such as melanoma, head and neck, liver or kidney cancer. Material: CD4+ or CD8+ T cells sorted from blood, obtained in a trial of the OX40 agonist ivuxolimab. CDR3 sequence: CSVEDGPGGGIYEQYF. CDR3 in DNA: TGCAGCGTTGAAGACGGACCGGGGGGCGGAATCTACGAGCAGTACTTC.